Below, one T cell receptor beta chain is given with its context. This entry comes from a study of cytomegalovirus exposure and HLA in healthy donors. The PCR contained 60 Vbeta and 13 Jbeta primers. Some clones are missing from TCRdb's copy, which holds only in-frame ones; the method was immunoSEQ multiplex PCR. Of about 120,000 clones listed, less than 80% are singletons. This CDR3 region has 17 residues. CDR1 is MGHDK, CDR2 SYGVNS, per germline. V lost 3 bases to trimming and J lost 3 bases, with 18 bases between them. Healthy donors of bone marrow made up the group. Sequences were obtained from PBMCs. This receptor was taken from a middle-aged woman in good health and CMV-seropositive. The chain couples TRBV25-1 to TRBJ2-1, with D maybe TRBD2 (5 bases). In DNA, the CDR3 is TGTGCCAGCAGTGAGGGAGATCTTAGCCCCTACTACAATGAGCAGTTCTTC. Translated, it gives CASSEGDLSPYYNEQFF.